This TCR beta chain was obtained from a study of CD8 T cells in ankylosing spondylitis. Study outcomes and limitations: Seven to nine highly homologous variants made up a TCR beta motif, and this motif appeared characteristic of ankylosing spondylitis blood.

Note on this clonotype: Its target is not known.

Germline CDR1 and CDR2: DFQATT and SNEGSKA (reference sequence). J lost 7 bases, V lost 1 base, and 6 bases had no gene match. This CDR3 has 14 amino acids. TCRdb independently ran MiXCR on the 5' RACE reads; one entry per CDR3 protein. The sample records around 390,000 distinct CDR3 sequences, approximately 20% being singletons. This chain uses TRBV20-1 with TRBJ2-1; 8 nucleotides align to TRBD2. The clonotype originates from a male donor with ankylosing spondylitis. The sequenced sample consisted of blood, either unsorted or a sorted T cell fraction (not recorded which). The CDR3 protein is CSARVIAGLNEQFF. In DNA form, the CDR3 reads TGCAGTGCTAGAGTTATAGCGGGATTGAATGAGCAGTTCTTC.